These 5 T cell receptor beta chains were sequenced from one sample in a study of spatial heterogeneity in lung cancer. Sample time point: blood at routine non-recurrence follow-up after resection. TCRdb redid the calling of the 5' RACE reads with MiXCR, one entry per CDR3 protein. Found here are around 70,000 distinct CDR3 sequences, approximately 8.9% of them singletons; the top ten hold approximately 2%. Sequenced here: PBMCs, sampled at follow-up. The receptors come from a female donor with early-stage non-small cell lung cancer.

The J gene is TRBJ2-1, the V gene TRBV6-2 or TRBV6-3, with TRBD2 as a possible D gene (5 bases). Trimming took 7 bases from V and 2 from J, leaving 9 bases between them. This CDR3 contains 13 residues. Per the germline V gene, CDR1 is MNHEY and CDR2 is SVGEGT. CDR3: CASTPGAYNEQFF. The DNA of the CDR3 is TGTGCCAGCACTCCCGGGGCCTACAATGAGCAGTTCTTC.

This clonotype appeared many times. J is TRBJ1-6 and V is TRBV6-5; 7 bases agree with TRBD1. The CDR3 sequence is 14 residues long. The germline gives CDR1 MNHEY, CDR2 SVGAGI. V shed 6 bases and J 7 bases; nucleotides not matched to a gene: 6. In DNA form, the CDR3 reads TGTGCCAGCAGGGTGACAGGGCTAAATTCACCCCTCCACTTT. This sequence encodes CASRVTGLNSPLHF.

At least ten counts were recorded for this clonotype. The CDR3 here is CASSLVGLAVEQYF. The DNA of the CDR3 is TGCGCCAGCAGCTTGGTCGGGCTAGCGGTCGAGCAGTACTTC. V gene TRBV5-1 combines with J gene TRBJ2-7; 7 positions agree with TRBD2. The CDR3 is 14 amino acids. J lost 6 bases, V lost 0 bases, and 6 bases had no gene match. Germline assignment: CDR1 SGHRS and CDR2 YFSETQ.

The V gene is TRBV28, the J gene TRBJ2-1, with no clear D. Trimming stripped 6 bases from V and 0 bases from J, with 6 bases between. The length of the CDR3 is 13 residues. Germline V CDR1 and CDR2: MDHEN, SYDVKM. The CDR3 sequence: CASRRNSYNEQFF. The CDR3 region has the DNA TGTGCCAGCAGGCGAAACTCCTACAATGAGCAGTTCTTC.

The chain combines TRBV20-1 with TRBJ2-1, with D unclear. This CDR3 is built from 11 residues. CDR1 is DFQATT, CDR2 SNEGSKA, per germline (reference sequence). V was pared by 6 bases and J by 10 bases, with 13 bases between. DNA for the CDR3: TGCAGTGCCCCAAGGAGTGGGGAGCAGTTCTTC. It is translated as CSAPRSGEQFF.